This TCR beta chain emerged from a study of T cell repertoires in cytomegalovirus infection. TCRdb itself ran the reads through MiXCR, one entry per CDR3 protein. The table lists some 800,000 distinct CDR3 sequences, 29% of them singletons. Whole-study results and caveats: In two of eight donors, the top clonotype was HLA-C-restricted CMV-specific.

V lost 3 bases and J lost 3; bases outside the gene matches: 7. This CDR3 spans 15 amino acids. In germline, CDR1 is SGHNT, CDR2 YYREEE (reference sequence). For this clonotype: Antigen: not known.

V gene TRBV5-4 combines with J gene TRBJ1-1; TRBD1 aligns across 8 bases. This receptor was obtained from a human donor in good health (CMV status not recorded). Some clones in this sample may be carry-over from other donors' samples. This specimen consisted of cultured CD8+ T cells from PBMCs, obtained from culture after CMV antigen stimulation. This CDR3 reads CASSSPGGVDTEAFF. CDR3 in DNA: TGTGCCAGCAGCTCTCCAGGGGGCGTTGACACTGAAGCTTTCTTT.